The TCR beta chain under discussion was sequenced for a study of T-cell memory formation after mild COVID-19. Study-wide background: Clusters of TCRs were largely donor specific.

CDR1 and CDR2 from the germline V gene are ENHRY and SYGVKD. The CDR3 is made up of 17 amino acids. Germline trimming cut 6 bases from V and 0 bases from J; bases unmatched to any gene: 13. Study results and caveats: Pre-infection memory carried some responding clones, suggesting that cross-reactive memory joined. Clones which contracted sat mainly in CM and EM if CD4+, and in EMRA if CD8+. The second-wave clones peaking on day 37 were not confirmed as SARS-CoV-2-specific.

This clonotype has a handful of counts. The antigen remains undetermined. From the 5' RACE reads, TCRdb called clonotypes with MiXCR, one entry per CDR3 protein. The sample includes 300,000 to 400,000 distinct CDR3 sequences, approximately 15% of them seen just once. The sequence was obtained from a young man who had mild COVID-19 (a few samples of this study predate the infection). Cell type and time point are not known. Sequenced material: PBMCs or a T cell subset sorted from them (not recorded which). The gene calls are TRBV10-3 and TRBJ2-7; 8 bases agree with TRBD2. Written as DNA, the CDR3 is TGTGCCATCAGCCCCCCCGAGACTAGCGATAGCTCCTACGAGCAGTACTTC. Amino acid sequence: CAISPPETSDSSYEQYF.